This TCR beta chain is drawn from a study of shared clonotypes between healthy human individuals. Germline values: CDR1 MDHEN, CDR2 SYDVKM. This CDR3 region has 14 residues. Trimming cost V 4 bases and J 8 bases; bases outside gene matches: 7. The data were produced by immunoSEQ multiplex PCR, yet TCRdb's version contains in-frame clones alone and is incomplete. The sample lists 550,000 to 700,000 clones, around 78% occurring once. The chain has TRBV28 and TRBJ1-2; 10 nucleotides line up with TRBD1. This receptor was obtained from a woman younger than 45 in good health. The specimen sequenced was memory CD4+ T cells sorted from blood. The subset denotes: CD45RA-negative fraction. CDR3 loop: CASSSGTGVIGYTF. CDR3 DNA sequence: TGTGCCAGCAGTTCTGGGACAGGGGTAATCGGCTACACCTTC.